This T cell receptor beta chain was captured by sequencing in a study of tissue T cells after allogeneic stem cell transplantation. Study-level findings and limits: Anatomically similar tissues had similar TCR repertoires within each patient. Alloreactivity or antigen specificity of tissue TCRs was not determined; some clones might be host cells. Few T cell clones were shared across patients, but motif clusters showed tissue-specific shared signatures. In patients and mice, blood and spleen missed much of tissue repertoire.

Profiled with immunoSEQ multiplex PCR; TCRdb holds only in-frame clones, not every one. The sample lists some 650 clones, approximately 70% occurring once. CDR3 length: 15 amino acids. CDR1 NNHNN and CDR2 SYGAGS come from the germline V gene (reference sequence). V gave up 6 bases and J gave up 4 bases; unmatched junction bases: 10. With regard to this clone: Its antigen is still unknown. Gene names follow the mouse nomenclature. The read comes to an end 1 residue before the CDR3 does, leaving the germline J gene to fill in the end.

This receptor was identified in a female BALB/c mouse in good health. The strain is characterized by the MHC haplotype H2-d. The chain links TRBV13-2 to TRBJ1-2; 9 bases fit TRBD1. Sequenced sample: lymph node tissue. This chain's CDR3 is CASENRDRVGSDYTF. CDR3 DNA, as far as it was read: TGTGCCAGCGAGAACCGGGACAGGGTAGGCTCCGACTACACC.